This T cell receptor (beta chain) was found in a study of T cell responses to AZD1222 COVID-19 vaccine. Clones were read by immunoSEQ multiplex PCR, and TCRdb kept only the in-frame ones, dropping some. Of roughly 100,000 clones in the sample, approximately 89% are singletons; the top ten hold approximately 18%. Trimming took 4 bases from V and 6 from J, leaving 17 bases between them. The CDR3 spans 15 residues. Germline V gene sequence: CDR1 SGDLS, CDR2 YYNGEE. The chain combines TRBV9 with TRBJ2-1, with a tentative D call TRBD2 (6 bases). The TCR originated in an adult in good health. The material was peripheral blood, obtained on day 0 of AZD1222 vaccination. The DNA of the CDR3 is TGTGCCAGCAGCCAAAACTGGGGACTCACCAATGAGCAGTTCTTC. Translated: CASSQNWGLTNEQFF. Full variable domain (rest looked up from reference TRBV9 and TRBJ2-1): DSGVTQTPKHLITATGQRVTLRCSPRSGDLSVYWYQQSLDQGLQFLIQYYNGEERAKGNILERFSAQQFPDLHSELNLSSLELGDSALYFCASSQNWGLTNEQFFGPGTRLTVL.